One sample yielded the 23 T cell receptor beta chains listed below, sequenced in a study of blood T cell repertoires in COVID-19. Sequencing used immunoSEQ multiplex PCR; TCRdb keeps in-frame clones, though not all of them. Of about 370,000 clones listed, about 90% are singletons. Specimen: PBMCs or T cells enriched from blood (not recorded which). These receptors all come from a woman aged 25 to 39 who had recovered from COVID-19.

The chain is built from TRBV28 and TRBJ2-3, with TRBD2 matching 10 bases. V was pared by 3 bases and J by 2 bases, with 8 bases of the junction left unmatched. Per the germline V gene, CDR1 is MDHEN and CDR2 is SYDVKM. This CDR3 region has 17 residues. CDR3 amino acids: CASSFPSGGGYTDTQYF. In DNA, the CDR3 is TGTGCCAGCAGTTTTCCTAGCGGGGGAGGGTACACAGATACGCAGTATTTT.

The rearrangement uses TRBV7-9 and TRBJ2-7; a possible D gene is TRBD1 (5 bases). The CDR3 consists of 14 residues. Trimming cost V 2 bases and J 2 bases, with 10 bases left between them. The germline CDR1 and CDR2 sequences are SEHNR and FQNEAQ (reference sequence). Here the CDR3 DNA reads TGTGCCAGCAGCTTAAGGCCGGACACCTACGAGCAGTACTTC. It translates to CASSLRPDTYEQYF.

This chain uses TRBV6-5 with TRBJ1-2; 7 bases are a match to TRBD1. The CDR3 length is 14 residues. Germline loops: CDR1 MNHEY, CDR2 SVGAGI. J was trimmed by 7 bases and V by 2 bases; bases with no gene match: 7. The DNA for the CDR3 is TGTGCCAGCAGTTACACCCGACAGGGAGGTGGCTACACCTTC. Its protein is CASSYTRQGGGYTF.

As DNA, the CDR3 is TGTGCCAGCAGCACGCACAGGGGTCAGACGGGCACAGATACGCAGTATTTT. This encodes CASSTHRGQTGTDTQYF. This chain uses TRBV9 with TRBJ2-3; 7 bases are shared with TRBD1. Germline-derived CDR1 and CDR2 are SGDLS and YYNGEE. The CDR3 is 17 residues long. V was pared by 4 bases and J by 1 base, with 12 bases of the junction left unmatched.

The V call is TRBV2, the J call TRBJ1-4; TRBD1 aligns across 10 bases. CDR1 and CDR2 from the germline V gene are SNHLY and FYNNEI. Trimming removed 6 bases from V and 7 bases from J; junction bases left unmatched: 11. This CDR3 comprises 16 residues. CDR3 sequence reads: CASSAGTGARGEKLFF. The DNA for the CDR3 is TGTGCCAGCAGCGCCGGGACAGGGGCCCGGGGTGAAAAACTGTTTTTT.

The chain carries TRBV24-1 and TRBJ2-1; TRBD1 matches at 10 bases. CDR3 size: 15 residues. With V trimmed by 3 bases and J by 6 bases, 4 bases remained unmatched. The germline V gene has CDR1 KGHDR and CDR2 SFDVKD. CDR3 sequence reads: CATSDPRTGGNEQFF. CDR3 sequence (DNA): TGTGCCACCAGTGATCCTCGGACAGGGGGCAATGAGCAGTTCTTC.

The J gene is TRBJ1-5, the V gene TRBV18, with a weak D call TRBD1 (5 bases). Germline CDR1 and CDR2: KGHSH and LQKENI. This CDR3 region has 18 residues. Trimming left V 2 bases short and J 0 bases short, with 17 bases between. CDR3: CASSPFVRTGDSNQPQHF. The CDR3 bases are TGTGCCAGCTCACCATTCGTTCGAACAGGCGATAGCAATCAGCCCCAGCATTTT.

The rearrangement links TRBV5-6 to TRBJ2-3; TRBD1 aligns across 9 bases. V dropped 2 bases and J dropped 5; count of bases not matched to a gene: 6. Germline CDR1 SGHDT, CDR2 YYEEEE. The CDR3 totals 15 residues. This CDR3 is CASSLDRGEGDTQYF. For the CDR3, the DNA is TGTGCCAGCAGCTTAGACAGGGGGGAGGGAGATACGCAGTATTTT.

The V gene is TRBV12-3 or TRBV12-4, the J gene TRBJ1-1, with TRBD1 matching over 7 bases. This CDR3 is 13 amino acids long. The trim removed 5 bases at V and 4 bases at J, leaving 4 bases unmatched. This CDR3 is CASSHGTVTEAFF. Here the CDR3 DNA reads TGTGCCAGCAGTCACGGGACAGTCACTGAAGCTTTCTTT.

This clone was detected many times. In the same sample, other DNA sequences code for this CDR3. V usage is TRBV4-1 and J usage is TRBJ2-2; tentatively, D is TRBD1 (6 bases). Deletions cut 3 bases from V and 4 bases from J, with 12 bases between. Per the germline V gene, CDR1 is MGHRA and CDR2 is YSYEKL. This CDR3 comprises 15 residues. CDR3 coding DNA: TGCGCCAGCAGCCACTCACAGGGTCTCACCGGGGAGCTGTTTTTT. This gives the protein CASSHSQGLTGELFF.

A few counts support this clone. This sequence joins TRBV7-3 and TRBJ1-5, with D possibly being TRBD1 (5 bases). Per germline, CDR1 SGHTA and CDR2 FQGTGA. This CDR3 has 14 amino acids. V was shortened by 5 bases and J by 9 bases, with 17 bases between the two germline ends. The CDR3 bases are TGTGCCAGCAGCGAATCGGGGGGTAGATCGCCCCAGCATTTT. Its protein is CASSESGGRSPQHF.

This clone was counted a single time. The chain recombines TRBV9 with TRBJ1-5; D is unresolved. Trimming left V 5 bases short and J 8 bases short, with 14 bases between. This CDR3 is built from 13 residues. From germline, CDR1 is SGDLS and CDR2 YYNGEE. CDR3 DNA sequence: TGTGCCAGCAGTCTAGATGGGTTCGAGCCCCAGCATTTT. Translating gives CASSLDGFEPQHF. Together with reference TRBV9 and TRBJ1-5, the CDR3 gives the full variable domain: DSGVTQTPKHLITATGQRVTLRCSPRSGDLSVYWYQQSLDQGLQFLIQYYNGEERAKGNILERFSAQQFPDLHSELNLSSLELGDSALYFCASSLDGFEPQHFGDGTRLSIL.

The rearrangement joins TRBV18 to TRBJ1-3; D perhaps matches TRBD1 (5 bases). The CDR3 consists of 14 residues. CDR1 KGHSH and CDR2 LQKENI come from the germline V gene. V shed 4 bases and J shed 0 bases, with 7 bases lying between them. The CDR3: CASSLTGSGNTIYF. CDR3 bases: TGTGCCAGCTCACTTACAGGCTCTGGAAACACCATATATTTT.

As for this clone: In the same sample, other DNA sequences code for this CDR3. The V and J genes are TRBV5-1 and TRBJ2-1, with 10 bases matching TRBD1. In germline, CDR1 is SGHRS, CDR2 YFSETQ. This CDR3 is built from 15 residues. V shed 2 bases, J shed 3 bases, and the junction held 2 bases outside the gene matches. The DNA of the CDR3 is TGCGCCAGCAGCTTAGACAGGGGGCTCTACAATGAGCAGTTCTTC. Translating gives CASSLDRGLYNEQFF.

This chain uses TRBV5-1 with TRBJ1-5; tentatively, D is TRBD1 (6 bases). Trimming took 0 bases from V and 4 from J, leaving 8 bases between them. Per the germline V gene, CDR1 is SGHRS and CDR2 is YFSETQ. The CDR3 is made up of 14 amino acids. The CDR3 bases are TGCGCCAGCAGCTTGGCAGGGGCGAATCAGCCCCAGCATTTT. Its translation is CASSLAGANQPQHF.

Worth noting for this clone: A junction boundary mismatches the germline segment, possibly from a read error. The chain recombines TRBV19 with TRBJ1-2, with D maybe TRBD1 (5 bases). The length of the CDR3 is 14 residues. CDR1 and CDR2 from the germline V gene are LNHDA and SQIVND (reference sequence). CDR3 coding DNA: TGTGCCAGTAGCCTTACATCGCGGGGAGGGGAAGCCCTCTTC. It yields the protein CASSLTSRGGEALF.

The chain recombines TRBV5-4 with TRBJ1-2; TRBD1 matches 8 bases. The V and J ends lost 2 bases and 4 bases, in that order; junction bases with no gene match: 10. Germline lookup yields CDR1 SGHNT and CDR2 YYREEE (reference sequence). The CDR3 sequence is 16 residues long. CDR3 bases: TGTGCCAGCAGCTTATTAGTAACAGGGGGGGGCTATGGCTACACCTTC. It encodes CASSLLVTGGGYGYTF.

The V and J genes are TRBV7-2 and TRBJ1-1, with D perhaps TRBD1 (5 bases). V shed 0 bases and J shed 1 base, with 12 bases lying between them. The CDR3 is made up of 16 amino acids. CDR1 and CDR2 from the germline V gene are SGHTA and FQGNSA. The CDR3, as DNA: TGTGCCAGCAGCTTAGCCTTAGGGGTGGCGAACACTGAAGCTTTCTTT. As protein: CASSLALGVANTEAFF.

The J gene is TRBJ1-1, the V gene TRBV19, with D perhaps matching TRBD1 (5 bases). V lost 5 bases and J lost 2, with 12 bases in between. The CDR3 is made up of 14 amino acids. Germline V gives CDR1 LNHDA, CDR2 SQIVND (reference sequence). This CDR3 reads CASSPRTQNTEAFF. CDR3 in DNA: TGTGCCAGTAGTCCCCGGACACAAAACACTGAAGCTTTCTTT. The full variable domain, rest sourced from reference TRBV19 and TRBJ1-1, is DGGITQSPKYLFRKEGQNVTLSCEQNLNHDAMYWYRQDPGQGLRLIYYSQIVNDFQKGDIAEGYSVSREKKESFPLTVTSAQKNPTAFYLCASSPRTQNTEAFFGQGTRLTVV.

The CDR3 DNA reads TGTGCCAGCAGACTTTACGTCGGGACAGGGGGTATCTCCTACGAGCAGTACTTC. Its translation: CASRLYVGTGGISYEQYF. The chain couples TRBV27 to TRBJ2-7; TRBD1 agrees at 11 bases. Germline trimming cut 6 bases from V and 0 bases from J; bases unmatched to any gene: 13. This CDR3 region has 18 residues. Germline CDR1 reads MNHEY; CDR2 reads SMNVEV (reference sequence).

The chain combines TRBV30 with TRBJ2-1; D perhaps matches TRBD2 (5 bases). The CDR3 is 15 amino acids. Germline CDR1 reads GTSNPN; CDR2 reads SVGIG (reference sequence). Trimming left V 3 bases short and J 6 bases short, with 18 bases between. DNA for the CDR3: TGTGCCTGGAGGTCAATAACGGACTTTCCCAATGAGCAGTTCTTC. Residues: CAWRSITDFPNEQFF.

The chain carries TRBV2 and TRBJ1-2; D perhaps matches TRBD1 (5 bases). The V end was cut by 7 bases, the J end by 8 bases, with 14 bases between. The CDR3 spans 12 residues. The germline CDR1 and CDR2 sequences are SNHLY and FYNNEI. The CDR3 DNA sequence: TGTGCCAGCAAATTTGGGGGGGACGGCTACACCTTC. This sequence encodes CASKFGGDGYTF. The full variable domain, with the rest looked up from reference TRBV2 and TRBJ1-2, is EPEVTQTPSHQVTQMGQEVILRCVPISNHLYFYWYRQILGQKVEFLVSFYNNEISEKSEIFDDQFSVERPDGSNFTLKIRSTKLEDSAMYFCASKFGGDGYTFGSGTRLTVV.

The chain uses TRBV5-1 and TRBJ2-7; 10 bases agree with TRBD1. The CDR3 sequence is 15 residues long. The V gene end was trimmed by 0 bases and the J gene end by 5 bases; junction bases not matched to a gene: 5. The germline gives CDR1 SGHRS, CDR2 YFSETQ. CDR3 region: CASSLEAGTGDEQYF. The DNA for the CDR3 is TGCGCCAGCAGCTTGGAGGCCGGGACAGGGGACGAGCAGTACTTC.